This T cell receptor beta chain stems from a study of T-cell memory formation after mild COVID-19. CDR3 length: 18 amino acids. Deletions cut 0 bases from V and 7 bases from J, with 21 bases between. Germline CDR1 and CDR2: LNHNV and YYDKDF (reference sequence). TCRdb passed the 5' RACE reads through MiXCR, listing each CDR3 protein once. Of 280,000 or so distinct CDR3 sequences listed, about 20% are singletons. In this sample, this clonotype turned up a few times. The V gene is TRBV15, the J gene TRBJ2-2; possibly TRBD2 for D (6 bases). Source material: PBMCs or a T cell subset sorted from them (not recorded which). The clonotype was recovered from a man younger than 30 who had mild COVID-19 (a few samples of this study predate the infection). Cell type and time point are not known. CDR3 coding DNA: TGTGCCACCAGCAGAGATCAGGCTAGCGTGGTCCAGGGCGGGGAGCTGTTTTTT. As protein: CATSRDQASVVQGGELFF. Using reference TRBV15 and TRBJ2-2 for the parts outside the CDR3, the full variable domain is DAMVIQNPRYQVTQFGKPVTLSCSQTLNHNVMYWYQQKSSQAPKLLFHYYDKDFNNEADTPDNFQSRRPNTSFCFLDIRSPGLGDTAMYLCATSRDQASVVQGGELFFGEGSRLTVL.